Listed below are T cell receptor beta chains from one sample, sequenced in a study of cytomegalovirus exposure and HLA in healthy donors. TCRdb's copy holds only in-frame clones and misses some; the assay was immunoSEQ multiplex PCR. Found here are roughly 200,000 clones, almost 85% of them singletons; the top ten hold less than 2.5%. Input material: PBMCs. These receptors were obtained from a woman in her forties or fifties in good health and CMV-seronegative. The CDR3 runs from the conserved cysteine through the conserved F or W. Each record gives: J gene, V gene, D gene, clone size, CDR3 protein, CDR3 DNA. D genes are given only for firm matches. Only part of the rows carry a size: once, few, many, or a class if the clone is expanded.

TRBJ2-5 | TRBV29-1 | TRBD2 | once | CSVEVGLVGQTQYF | TGCAGCGTTGAGGTGGGACTAGTAGGACAGACCCAGTACTTC
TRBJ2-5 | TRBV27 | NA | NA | CAAGAGVIETQYF | TGTGCCGCAGGAGCAGGGGTGATCGAGACCCAGTACTTC
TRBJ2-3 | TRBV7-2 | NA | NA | CASSLNPLSTDTQYF | TGTGCCAGCAGCTTAAATCCCCTTAGCACAGATACGCAGTATTTT
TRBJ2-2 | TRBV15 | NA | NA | CATEDLDTGELFF | TGTGCCACCGAAGACTTAGATACCGGGGAGCTGTTTTTT
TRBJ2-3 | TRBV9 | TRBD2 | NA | CASSPQGGEGLTDTQYF | TGTGCCAGCAGCCCCCAGGGTGGGGAGGGCCTCACAGATACGCAGTATTTT
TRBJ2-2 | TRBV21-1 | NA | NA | CASSSSLGGTNTGELFF | TGTGCCAGCAGCAGCAGTCTCGGCGGGACGAACACCGGGGAGCTGTTTTTT
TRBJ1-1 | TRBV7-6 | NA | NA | CASFTDVDGTEAFF | TGTGCCAGCTTTACAGACGTTGACGGCACTGAAGCTTTCTTT
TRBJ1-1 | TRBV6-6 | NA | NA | CASSYSEQTNTEAFF | TGTGCCAGCAGTTACTCTGAGCAAACGAACACTGAAGCTTTCTTT
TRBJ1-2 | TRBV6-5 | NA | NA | CASSYSEGRSYTF | TGTGCCAGCAGTTACTCTGAGGGAAGGAGCTACACCTTC
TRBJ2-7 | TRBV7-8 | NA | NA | CASSLVRRASLCEQYF | TGTGCCAGCAGCTTAGTAAGGCGGGCCTCCCTGTGCGAGCAGTACTTC
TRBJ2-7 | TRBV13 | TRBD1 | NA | CASSPGTGAYEQYF | TGTGCCAGCAGCCCCGGGACAGGGGCCTACGAGCAGTACTTC
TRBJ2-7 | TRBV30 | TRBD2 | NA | CAWSTQREVRQEQYF | TGTGCCTGGAGCACGCAGCGGGAGGTGCGTCAGGAGCAGTACTTC
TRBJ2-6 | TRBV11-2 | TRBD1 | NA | CASSLDPRGGPSTGANVLTF | TGTGCCAGCAGCTTAGATCCCAGAGGGGGCCCATCGACTGGGGCCAACGTCCTGACTTTC
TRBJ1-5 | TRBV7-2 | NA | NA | CASSLDRNQPQHF | TGTGCCAGCAGCTTAGATAGAAATCAGCCCCAGCATTTT
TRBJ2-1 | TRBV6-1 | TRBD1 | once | CASSLSGQERGEQFF | TGTGCCAGCAGCCTCTCCGGACAGGAAAGAGGTGAGCAGTTCTTC
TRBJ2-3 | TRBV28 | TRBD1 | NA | CASTGLGPGQGMDTQYF | TGTGCCAGCACCGGGCTTGGCCCGGGACAGGGGATGGATACGCAGTATTTT
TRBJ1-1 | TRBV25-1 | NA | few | CASSEYRSGGTEAFF | TGTGCCAGCAGTGAATATCGGAGCGGGGGCACTGAAGCTTTCTTT
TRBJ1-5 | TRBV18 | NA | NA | CASSPKQGHPQHF | TGTGCCAGCTCACCCAAGCAGGGGCATCCCCAGCATTTT
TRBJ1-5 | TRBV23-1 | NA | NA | CASNQGGPQHF | TGCGCCAGCAACCAGGGTGGGCCCCAGCATTTT
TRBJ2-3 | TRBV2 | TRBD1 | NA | CASSRGQGGTDTQYF | TGTGCCAGCAGTAGGGGACAGGGAGGAACAGATACGCAGTATTTT
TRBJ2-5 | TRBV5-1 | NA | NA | CASSVSGYGETQYF | TGCGCCAGCAGCGTCTCAGGGTATGGGGAGACCCAGTACTTC
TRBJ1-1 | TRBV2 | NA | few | CASTREAVGRNTEAFF | TGTGCCAGCACCCGGGAGGCGGTAGGAAGGAACACTGAAGCTTTCTTT
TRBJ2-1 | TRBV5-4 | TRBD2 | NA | CASSFATSGRLSYNEQFF | TGTGCCAGCAGCTTTGCGACTAGCGGGCGACTCTCCTACAATGAGCAGTTCTTC
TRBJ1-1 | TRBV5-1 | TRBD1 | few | CASSLATGVNTEAFF | TGCGCCAGCAGCTTGGCCACAGGGGTGAACACTGAAGCTTTCTTT
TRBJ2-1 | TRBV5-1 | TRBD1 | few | CASSRQGYNEQFF | TGCGCCAGCAGTCGACAGGGCTACAATGAGCAGTTCTTC
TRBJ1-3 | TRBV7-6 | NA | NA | CASSKSSGNTIYF | TGTGCCAGCAGCAAGAGCTCTGGAAACACCATATATTTT
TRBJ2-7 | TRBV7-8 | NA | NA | CASSLGATSGGYEQYF | TGTGCCAGCAGCTTAGGTGCGACTAGTGGGGGTTACGAGCAGTACTTC
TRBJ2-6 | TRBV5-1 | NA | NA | CASSLSVLSGANVLTF | TGCGCCAGCAGCTTAAGCGTGCTCTCTGGGGCCAACGTCCTGACTTTC
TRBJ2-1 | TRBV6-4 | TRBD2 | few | CASSAKTEGGRASEQFF | TGTGCCAGCAGTGCGAAGACGGAGGGCGGGAGGGCCAGTGAGCAGTTCTTC
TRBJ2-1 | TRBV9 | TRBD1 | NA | CASSVVGGGQGRDNEQFF | TGTGCCAGCAGCGTAGTAGGAGGGGGACAGGGGAGGGACAATGAGCAGTTCTTC
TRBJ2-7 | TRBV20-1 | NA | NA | CSARSGGEQYF | TGCAGTGCTAGATCTGGAGGGGAGCAGTACTTC
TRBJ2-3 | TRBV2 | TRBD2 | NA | CASSELAGGPLTDTQYF | TGTGCCAGCAGTGAACTAGCGGGAGGGCCACTCACAGATACGCAGTATTTT
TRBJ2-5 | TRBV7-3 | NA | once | CASSLEQAPVETQYF | TGTGCCAGCAGCTTAGAACAGGCCCCAGTGGAGACCCAGTACTTC
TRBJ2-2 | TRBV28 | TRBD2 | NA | CASSLRFTTSGIGGELFF | TGTGCCAGCAGTTTACGATTCACGACTAGCGGGATAGGCGGGGAGCTGTTTTTT
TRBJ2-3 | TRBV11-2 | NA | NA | CASRRLAGGDTQYF | TGTGCCAGCAGGCGGTTGGCGGGCGGAGATACGCAGTATTTT
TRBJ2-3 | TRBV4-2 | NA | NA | CASSQGGPGSDTQYF | TGTGCCAGCAGCCAAGGAGGCCCCGGCAGTGATACGCAGTATTTT
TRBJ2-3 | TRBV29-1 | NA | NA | CSVEDRTRSTDTQYF | TGCAGCGTTGAAGATCGCACGCGAAGCACAGATACGCAGTATTTT
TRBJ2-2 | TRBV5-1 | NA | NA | CATRRGSGESGTGELFF | TGCGCCACCCGAAGGGGTTCGGGAGAATCGGGCACCGGGGAGCTGTTTTTT
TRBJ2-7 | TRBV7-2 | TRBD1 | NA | CASSFPGTGSSEQYF | TGTGCCAGCAGCTTTCCCGGGACAGGGTCGTCCGAGCAGTACTTC
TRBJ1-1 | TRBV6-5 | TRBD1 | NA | CASGMRRQGEAFF | TGTGCCAGCGGGATGAGAAGACAGGGTGAAGCTTTCTTT
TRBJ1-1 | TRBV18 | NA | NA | CASSPLDRNTEAFF | TGTGCCAGCTCACCTCTGGACAGGAACACTGAAGCTTTCTTT
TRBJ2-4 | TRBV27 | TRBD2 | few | CASSTSGRPLRDNIQYF | TGTGCCAGCAGTACTAGCGGGAGGCCCCTCCGAGATAACATTCAGTACTTC
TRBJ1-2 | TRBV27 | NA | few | CASNPSRVPYYGYTF | TGTGCCAGCAACCCCAGCAGGGTCCCCTACTATGGCTACACCTTC
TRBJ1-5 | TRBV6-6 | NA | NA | CASSSSDQPQHF | TGTGCCAGCAGCTCCTCGGATCAGCCCCAGCATTTT
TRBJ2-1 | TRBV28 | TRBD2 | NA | CASSLRLAGDNEQFF | TGTGCCAGCAGTTTAAGACTAGCGGGAGACAATGAGCAGTTCTTC
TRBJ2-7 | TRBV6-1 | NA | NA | CASSEPWDSQTGLDEQYF | TGTGCCAGCAGTGAACCATGGGACAGCCAGACGGGACTTGACGAGCAGTACTTC
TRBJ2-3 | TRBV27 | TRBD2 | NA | CASSLTSGSTQYF | TGTGCCAGCAGTTTAACTAGCGGGAGTACGCAGTATTTT
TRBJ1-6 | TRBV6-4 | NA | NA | CASSDEAGVSPLHF | TGTGCCAGCAGTGACGAGGCAGGGGTATCACCCCTCCACTTT
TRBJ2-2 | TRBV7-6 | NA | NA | CASSGVRIENTGELFF | TGTGCCAGCAGCGGAGTGCGGATTGAGAACACCGGGGAGCTGTTTTTT
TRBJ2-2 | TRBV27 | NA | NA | CPSPRQTGQPNTGELFF | TGTCCCAGCCCAAGACAAACAGGACAACCCAACACCGGGGAGCTGTTTTTT
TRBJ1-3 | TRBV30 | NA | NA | CACHFSSGNTIYF | TGTGCCTGCCACTTTAGCTCTGGAAACACCATATATTTT
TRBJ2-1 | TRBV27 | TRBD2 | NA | CASSPRARSGRSYEQFF | TGTGCCAGCAGCCCGAGAGCTCGAAGCGGGAGATCTTATGAGCAGTTCTTC
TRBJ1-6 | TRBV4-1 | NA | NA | CASSQGYAGSPLHF | TGCGCCAGCAGCCAAGGATATGCAGGATCACCCCTCCACTTT